These 18 T cell receptor beta chains came from one sample sequenced in a study of T-cell reconstitution after alpha-beta-depleted transplantation in children. Library preparation (for TCRbeta) was performed with unique molecular identifiers. TCRdb passed the PCR reads through MiXCR, listing each CDR3 protein once. Of some 490,000 distinct CDR3 sequences listed, about an eighth were seen once; the top ten hold under 7%. The specimen comprised PBMCs from the stem cell graft donor, sampled from the stem cell graft. These receptors were taken from a human donor who donated a stem cell graft to a child with combined immunodeficiency.

The rearrangement uses TRBV5-6 and TRBJ2-1; no reliable D call. The germline CDR1 and CDR2 sequences are SGHDT and YYEEEE. This CDR3 is 14 amino acids long. V lost 4 bases and J lost 1, with 9 bases in between. This CDR3 reads CASSAAGSYNEQFF. The CDR3 coding sequence is TGTGCCAGCAGCGCAGCCGGATCCTACAATGAGCAGTTCTTC.

The rearrangement uses TRBV6-5 and TRBJ2-1, with 9 nucleotides matching TRBD1. CDR3 length equals 15 residues. Germline V gene lookup returns CDR1 MNHEY and CDR2 SVGAGI. V was pared by 2 bases and J by 7 bases, with 6 bases of the junction left unmatched. CDR3 in DNA: TGTGCCAGCAGTTACGGGGACAGGGAATCAAATGAGCAGTTCTTC. This sequence encodes CASSYGDRESNEQFF.

This clonotype has only a few counts. The genes are TRBV28 and TRBJ2-7; possible D gene TRBD1, 6 bases. The CDR3 covers 16 residues. With 5 bases removed from V and 3 bases from J, the gap between germline ends came to 20 bases. Germline assignment: CDR1 MDHEN and CDR2 SYDVKM. The CDR3 sequence: CASSPLTGHPGYEQYF. For the CDR3, the DNA is TGTGCCAGCAGTCCCCTGACGGGACACCCAGGCTACGAGCAGTACTTC.

This clonotype was observed a few times. The chain links TRBV7-9 to TRBJ1-5, with D unclear. Per the germline V gene, CDR1 is SEHNR and CDR2 is FQNEAQ (reference sequence). Trimming pared 10 bases from V and 6 bases from J, leaving 19 bases between. The CDR3 sequence is 14 residues long. Here the CDR3 DNA reads TGTGCCACTGGCACAGCGACGTTCAGTCAGCCCCAGCATTTT. Translating it yields CATGTATFSQPQHF.

The rearrangement joins TRBV5-1 to TRBJ2-1; unclear D gene. This CDR3 region has 12 residues. Germline V gives CDR1 SGHRS, CDR2 YFSETQ. Trimming removed 0 bases from V and 12 bases from J, with 10 bases in between. CDR3 in amino acids: CASSLDGSRQFF. CDR3 nucleotides: TGCGCCAGCAGCTTGGATGGGTCTCGGCAGTTCTTC.

This clonotype appeared a few times. At one boundary the junction diverges from the germline segment, which might be a read error. The J gene is TRBJ2-1, the V gene TRBV7-7, with TRBD1 matching over 7 bases. Germline values: CDR1 SSHAT, CDR2 FNYEAQ (reference sequence). The CDR3 is 13 amino acids. The CDR3 spells CASSLAQDREQFF. DNA for the CDR3: TGTGCTAGCAGCTTAGCCCAGGACAGGGAGCAGTTCTTC.

This clonotype was counted ten times or more. The rearrangement uses TRBV4-2 and TRBJ1-1; 9 nucleotides align to TRBD1. This CDR3 contains 14 residues. Germline values: CDR1 LGHNA, CDR2 YNFKEQ. V lost 5 bases, J lost 5 bases, and 6 bases stayed unmatched. CDR3 DNA: TGTGCCAGCAGCGTACAGGGGGCGGGAACTGAAGCTTTCTTT. Amino acids: CASSVQGAGTEAFF.

This clonotype was seen a handful of times. V usage is TRBV28 and J usage is TRBJ2-1; possible D gene TRBD1, 5 bases. CDR1 and CDR2 from the germline V gene are MDHEN and SYDVKM. The V end lost 1 base, the J end lost 3 bases, and 25 bases lay between the germline ends. This CDR3 comprises 20 residues. The CDR3 reads CASSLFWSINGNRLYNEQFF. The CDR3 DNA follows: TGTGCCAGCAGTTTATTTTGGAGTATTAATGGGAACAGGCTCTACAATGAGCAGTTCTTC.

The rearrangement uses TRBV5-1 and TRBJ2-2; D may correspond to TRBD1 or TRBD2 (6 bases each). Germline V gives CDR1 SGHRS, CDR2 YFSETQ. This CDR3 is 15 amino acids long. Trimming pared 1 base from V and 1 base from J, leaving 8 bases between. The CDR3 nucleotides read TGCGCCAGCAGCTTGCGGGGGCTGAACACCGGGGAGCTGTTTTTT. Translation: CASSLRGLNTGELFF.

The sample holds a few counts of this clonotype. The chain combines TRBV20-1 with TRBJ2-1; TRBD2 is a possible D gene (5 bases). This CDR3 has 15 residues. V was clipped by 0 bases and J by 8 bases, with 17 bases between them. Looked up from germline, CDR1 is DFQATT and CDR2 is SNEGSKA (reference sequence). CDR3 sequence reads: CSARDRRVLWYEQFF. DNA for the CDR3: TGCAGTGCTAGAGATCGGCGGGTCCTTTGGTATGAGCAGTTCTTC.

This clonotype was observed a few times. V and J are TRBV6-5 and TRBJ2-1, with D perhaps TRBD1 or TRBD2 (5 bases each). Between the trimmed V and J ends, which lost 5 bases and 10 bases, there was a span of 21 bases. This CDR3 is 15 amino acids long. The germline gives CDR1 MNHEY, CDR2 SVGAGI. The CDR3 nucleotides are TGTGCCAGCAGTACTTCATCCCTGATCGGGGCGGAGCAGTTCTTC. Amino acid sequence: CASSTSSLIGAEQFF.

The genes are TRBV30 and TRBJ2-1; D perhaps matches TRBD2 (6 bases). Per the germline V gene, CDR1 is GTSNPN and CDR2 is SVGIG (reference sequence). V was trimmed by 4 bases and J by 7 bases, leaving 14 bases between them. This CDR3 region has 13 residues. CDR3 sequence reads: CAWTSLAQNEQFF. CDR3 DNA: TGTGCCTGGACGAGCCTAGCGCAGAATGAGCAGTTCTTC.

The rearrangement joins TRBV27 to TRBJ1-1; TRBD1 agrees at 9 bases. CDR1 is MNHEY, CDR2 SMNVEV, per germline (reference sequence). V shed 5 bases, J shed 1 base, and the junction held 8 bases outside the gene matches. The CDR3 totals 16 residues. The CDR3, as DNA: TGTGCCAGCAGTCCTGGGACAGGGCAACCGAACACTGAAGCTTTCTTT. It yields the protein CASSPGTGQPNTEAFF.

This rearrangement joins TRBV2 to TRBJ2-3, with D unclear. This CDR3 comprises 16 residues. Trimming shortened V by 1 base and J by 0 bases, and 11 bases separated the two germline ends. Per germline, CDR1 SNHLY and CDR2 FYNNEI. The CDR3 region has the DNA TGTGCCAGCAGTGAAGATAGACTGGGAAGCACAGATACGCAGTATTTT. As protein: CASSEDRLGSTDTQYF.

This clonotype was counted ten times or more. The chain employs TRBV5-1 and TRBJ2-1, with a possible D match to TRBD1 (6 bases). The CDR3 extends over 14 amino acids. The germline V gene encodes CDR1 SGHRS and CDR2 YFSETQ. Trimming removed 6 bases at V and 6 bases at J, with 16 bases between. CDR3 in DNA: TGCGCCAGCAAAGGGACACCGACGACCAATGAGCAGTTCTTC. As protein: CASKGTPTTNEQFF.

In its sample, this clonotype was seen many times. Here the CDR3 reads CASSLVVTDTQYF. DNA of the CDR3: TGTGCCAGCAGTTTAGTAGTAACAGATACGCAGTATTTT. The chain employs TRBV12-3 or TRBV12-4 and TRBJ2-3; no clear D gene. CDR3 length equals 13 residues. V lost 1 base to trimming and J lost 3 bases, with 5 bases between them.

The chain is built from TRBV12-3 or TRBV12-4 and TRBJ2-4; 13 bases are a match to TRBD2. The CDR3 covers 19 residues. V was pared by 6 bases and J by 0 bases, with 11 bases of the junction left unmatched. This CDR3 reads CASRYRLAGGLVAKNIQYF. CDR3 nucleotide sequence: TGTGCCAGCAGGTACCGACTAGCGGGAGGCCTCGTAGCCAAAAACATTCAGTACTTC.

This clonotype has just a few counts. The J gene is TRBJ2-7, the V gene TRBV6-5; the match to TRBD2 covers 9 bases. The CDR3 length is 15 residues. Trimming cost V 2 bases and J 3 bases; bases outside gene matches: 5. The V gene's germline CDR1 is MNHEY and CDR2 SVGAGI. CDR3: CASSYAASGIYEQYF. In nucleotides, the CDR3 is TGTGCCAGCAGTTACGCGGCTAGCGGGATCTACGAGCAGTACTTC.